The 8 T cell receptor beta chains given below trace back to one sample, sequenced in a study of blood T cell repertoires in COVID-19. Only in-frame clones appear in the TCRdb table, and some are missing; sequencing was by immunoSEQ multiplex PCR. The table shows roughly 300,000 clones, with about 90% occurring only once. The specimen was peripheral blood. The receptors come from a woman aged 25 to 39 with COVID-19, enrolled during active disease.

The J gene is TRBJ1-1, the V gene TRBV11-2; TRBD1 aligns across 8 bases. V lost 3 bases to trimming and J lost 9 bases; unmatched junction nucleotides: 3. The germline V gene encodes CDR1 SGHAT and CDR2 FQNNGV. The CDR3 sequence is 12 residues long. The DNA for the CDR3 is TGTGCCAGCAGCTTTCCCAGGGGGCAAGCTTTCTTT. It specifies CASSFPRGQAFF. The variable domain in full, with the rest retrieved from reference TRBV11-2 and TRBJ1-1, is EAGVAQSPRYKIIEKRQSVAFWCNPISGHATLYWYQQILGQGPKLLIQFQNNGVVDDSQLPKDRFSAERLKGVDSTLKIQPAKLEDSAVYLCASSFPRGQAFFGQGTRLTVV.

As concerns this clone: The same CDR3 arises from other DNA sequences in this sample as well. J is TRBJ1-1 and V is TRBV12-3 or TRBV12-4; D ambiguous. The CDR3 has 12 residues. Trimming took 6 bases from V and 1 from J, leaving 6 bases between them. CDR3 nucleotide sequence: TGTGCCAGCAGCCCAGGGAACACTGAAGCTTTCTTT. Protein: CASSPGNTEAFF.

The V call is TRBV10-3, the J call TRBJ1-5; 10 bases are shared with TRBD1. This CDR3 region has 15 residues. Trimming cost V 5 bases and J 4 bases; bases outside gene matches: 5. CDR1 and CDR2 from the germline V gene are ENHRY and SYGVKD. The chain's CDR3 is CAISTGQGGNQPQHF. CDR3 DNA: TGTGCCATCAGTACCGGACAGGGGGGGAATCAGCCCCAGCATTTT.

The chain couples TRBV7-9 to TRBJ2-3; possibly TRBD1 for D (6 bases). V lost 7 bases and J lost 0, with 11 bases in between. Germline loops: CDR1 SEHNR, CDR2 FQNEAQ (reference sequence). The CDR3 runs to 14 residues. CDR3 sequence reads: CASIGQLSTDTQYF. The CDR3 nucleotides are TGTGCCAGCATTGGACAGCTAAGCACAGATACGCAGTATTTT.

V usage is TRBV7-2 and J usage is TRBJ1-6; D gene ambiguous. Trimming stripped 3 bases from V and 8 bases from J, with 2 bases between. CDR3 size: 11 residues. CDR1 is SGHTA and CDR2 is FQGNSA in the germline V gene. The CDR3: CASSFYSPLHF. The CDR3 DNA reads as TGTGCCAGCAGCTTCTATTCACCCCTCCACTTT.

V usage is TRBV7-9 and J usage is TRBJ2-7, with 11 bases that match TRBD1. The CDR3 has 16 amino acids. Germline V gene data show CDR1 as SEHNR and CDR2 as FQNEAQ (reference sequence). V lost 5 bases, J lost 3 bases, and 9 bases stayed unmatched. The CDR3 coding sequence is TGTGCCAGCAGCCTTTTCCGGGACAGGGGGATCTACGAGCAGTACTTC. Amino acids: CASSLFRDRGIYEQYF.

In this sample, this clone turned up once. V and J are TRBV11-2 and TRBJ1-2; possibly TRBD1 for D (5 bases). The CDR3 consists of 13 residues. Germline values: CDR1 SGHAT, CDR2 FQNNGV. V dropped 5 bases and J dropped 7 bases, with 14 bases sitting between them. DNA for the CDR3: TGTGCCAGCAGCCCATCGGCAGGGCCTGGCTACACCTTC. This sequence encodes CASSPSAGPGYTF.

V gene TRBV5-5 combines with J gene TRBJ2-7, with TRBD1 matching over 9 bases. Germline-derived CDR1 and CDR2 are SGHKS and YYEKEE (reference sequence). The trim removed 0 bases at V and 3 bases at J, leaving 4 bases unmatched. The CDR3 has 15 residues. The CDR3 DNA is TGTGCCAGCAGCTTGGGGGGACAGGGTATCTACGAGCAGTACTTC. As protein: CASSLGGQGIYEQYF.